The following is a TCR beta chain sequence with its context. Antigen: not known. TCRdb reprocessed the reads with MiXCR, giving one entry per CDR3 protein. There are approximately 350,000 distinct CDR3 sequences in the sample; about 35% occur only once, and about 14% lies in the top ten. This sample was included in a study of T cell repertoires in cytomegalovirus infection. Whole-study context: Used in the study were CMV epitopes, some recently identified and HLA-C-restricted, others well-studied and HLA-B-restricted. Public TCR beta signatures indicated both CMV infection and matching HLA type.

The study's findings and limits: The ex vivo response was dominated by HLA-C-restricted CMV-specific TCR beta clonotypes.

The sequence derives from a human donor in good health (CMV status not recorded). Some clones in this sample may be carry-over from other donors' samples. This specimen consisted of cultured PBMCs, obtained from culture after CMV antigen stimulation.

This chain's CDR3 is CASTACMGRRASTDTQYF. The CDR3 nucleotides read TGTGCCAGCACCGCCTGCATGGGCCGCCGTGCTAGCACAGATACGCAGTATTTT. The chain couples TRBV12-3 or TRBV12-4 to TRBJ2-3, with unresolved D. V gave up 7 bases and J gave up 0 bases, with 23 bases separating them. This CDR3 spans 18 amino acids.